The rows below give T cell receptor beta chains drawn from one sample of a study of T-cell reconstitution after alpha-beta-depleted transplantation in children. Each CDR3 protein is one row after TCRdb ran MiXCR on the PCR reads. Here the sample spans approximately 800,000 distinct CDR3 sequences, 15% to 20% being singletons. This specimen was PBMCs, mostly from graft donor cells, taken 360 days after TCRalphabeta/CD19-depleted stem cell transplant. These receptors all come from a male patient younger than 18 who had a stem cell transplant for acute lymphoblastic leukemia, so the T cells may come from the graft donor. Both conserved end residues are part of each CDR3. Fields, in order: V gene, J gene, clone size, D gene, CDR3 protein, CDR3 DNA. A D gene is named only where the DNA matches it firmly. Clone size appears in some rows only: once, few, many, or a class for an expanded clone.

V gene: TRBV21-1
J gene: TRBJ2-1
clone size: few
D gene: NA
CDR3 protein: CASSKPSGTSYNEQFF
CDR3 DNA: TGTGCCAGCAGCAAACCTAGCGGGACCTCCTACAATGAGCAGTTCTTC

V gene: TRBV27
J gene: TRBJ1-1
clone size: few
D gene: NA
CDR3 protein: CASSLGPGRLTEAFF
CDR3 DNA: TGTGCCAGCAGTTTAGGCCCGGGGCGTTTAACTGAAGCTTTCTTT

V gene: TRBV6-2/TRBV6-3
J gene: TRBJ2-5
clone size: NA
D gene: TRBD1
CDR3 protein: CASSYHPTGGWETQYF
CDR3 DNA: TGTGCCAGCAGTTACCACCCGACAGGGGGCTGGGAGACCCAGTACTTC

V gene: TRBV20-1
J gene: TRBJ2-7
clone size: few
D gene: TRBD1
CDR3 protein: CSARGDSSYEQYF
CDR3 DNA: TGCAGTGCTAGAGGGGACAGCTCCTACGAGCAGTACTTC

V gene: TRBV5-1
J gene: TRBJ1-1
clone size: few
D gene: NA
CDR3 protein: CASSFPRPSSMNTEAFF
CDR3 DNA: TGCGCCAGCAGTTTCCCTAGACCGAGTAGCATGAACACTGAAGCTTTCTTT

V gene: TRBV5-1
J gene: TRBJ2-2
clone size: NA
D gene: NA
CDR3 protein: CASNVQNTGELFF
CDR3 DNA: TGCGCCAGCAACGTCCAAAACACCGGGGAGCTGTTTTTT

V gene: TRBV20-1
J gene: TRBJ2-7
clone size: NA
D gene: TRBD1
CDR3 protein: CSAVGQTYEQYF
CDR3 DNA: TGCAGTGCTGTGGGACAGACTTACGAGCAGTACTTC

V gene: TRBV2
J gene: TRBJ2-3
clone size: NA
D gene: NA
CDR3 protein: CASSTGMGTQYF
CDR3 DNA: TGTGCCAGCAGTACAGGGATGGGTACGCAGTATTTT

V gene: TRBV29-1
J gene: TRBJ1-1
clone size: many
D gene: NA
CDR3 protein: CSVSSGTSTEAFF
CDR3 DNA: TGCAGCGTTTCTTCAGGTACGAGCACTGAAGCTTTCTTT

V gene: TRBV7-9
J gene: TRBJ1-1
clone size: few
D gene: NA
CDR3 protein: CASSYGSVGTEAFF
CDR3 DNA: TGTGCCAGCAGCTATGGGTCGGTTGGCACTGAAGCTTTCTTT

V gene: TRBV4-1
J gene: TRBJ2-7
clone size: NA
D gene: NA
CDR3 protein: CASSQARPPYEQYF
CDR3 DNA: TGCGCCAGCAGCCAAGCGCGGCCCCCTTACGAGCAGTACTTC

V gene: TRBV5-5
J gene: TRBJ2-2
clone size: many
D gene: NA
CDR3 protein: CASSNGDLNTGELFF
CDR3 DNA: TGTGCCAGCAGTAACGGGGATCTGAACACCGGGGAGCTGTTTTTT

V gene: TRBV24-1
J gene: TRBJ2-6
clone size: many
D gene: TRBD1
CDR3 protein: CATGRQGSGANVLTF
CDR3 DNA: TGTGCCACCGGAAGACAGGGGTCTGGGGCCAACGTCCTGACTTTC

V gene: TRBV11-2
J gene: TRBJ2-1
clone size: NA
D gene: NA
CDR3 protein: CASSLGIRVRQFF
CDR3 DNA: TGTGCCAGCAGCTTAGGGATCAGGGTTCGGCAGTTCTTC

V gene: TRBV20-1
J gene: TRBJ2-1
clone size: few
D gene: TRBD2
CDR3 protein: CCARDLSGRAPISYNEQFF
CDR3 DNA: TGCTGTGCTAGAGATTTAAGCGGGAGGGCCCCTATATCCTACAATGAGCAGTTCTTC

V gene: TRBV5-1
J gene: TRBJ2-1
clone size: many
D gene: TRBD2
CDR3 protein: CASSDPGRGNEQFF
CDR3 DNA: TGCGCCAGCAGCGATCCGGGGAGGGGCAATGAGCAGTTCTTC

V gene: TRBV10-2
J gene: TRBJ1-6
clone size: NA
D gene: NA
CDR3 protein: CASSAVIESPLHF
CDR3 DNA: TGCGCCAGCAGCGCGGTTATCGAATCACCCCTCCACTTT